Listed here is a single T cell receptor beta chain. What it binds is unknown. The data stem from a study of CD8+CD57+ T cells in acquired aplastic anemia. Study details: Sorting CD4+ and CD8+ cells gave DNA averaging approximately 2.9 ug.

Study conclusions and caveats: With respect to CD8+ Simpson's diversity, patients and controls did not differ significantly.

V dropped 5 bases and J dropped 1; count of bases not matched to a gene: 3. The CDR3 extends over 13 amino acids. CDR1 and CDR2 (germline): SQVTM, ANQGSEA. For sequencing, patients were chosen who had shown expansion of CD8+CD57+ cells by flow cytometry. At blood sampling, none of the patients had yet received therapy. The template used for profiling TCR beta VDJ and CDR3 was genomic DNA. TCRdb independently ran MiXCR on the reads; one entry per CDR3 protein. The sample records approximately 130,000 distinct CDR3 sequences, about 43% being singletons. The sample taken for sequencing was sorted CD4+, CD8+, or CD8+CD57+ T cells (not recorded which) from PBMCs. The clonotype originates from a human donor with aplastic anemia. The chain joins TRBV29-1 to TRBJ1-1; TRBD1 aligns across 8 bases. The CDR3 here is CSVRDRGNTEAFF. CDR3 sequence (DNA): TGCAGCGTTCGTGACAGGGGGAACACTGAAGCTTTCTTT.